This T cell receptor (beta chain) was sequenced for a study of radiotherapy plus CTLA-4 blockade in lung cancer. In the study overall: Among patients, around 18% showed objective responses, and approximately 29% had disease control.

V lost 2 bases, J lost 10 bases, and 14 bases lay in between. The CDR3 length is 13 residues. CDR1 MDHEN and CDR2 SYDVKM come from the germline V gene. Study observations and caveats: Blood TCR clones of tumor origin expanded after radiotherapy plus ipilimumab. Interferon-beta, together with early blood T cell clone dynamics, reportedly best predicted response.

Concerning this clone: Antigen: not known.

CTLA-4 blockade using ipilimumab, together with focal radiation, was received by patients with chemo-refractory metastatic non-small-cell lung cancer. Assay used: immunoSEQ multiplex PCR; TCRdb lists only in-frame clones, some missing. The sample yields tens of thousands of clones, roughly four fifths seen once. The clonotype comes from a human donor with non-small cell lung cancer whose response to radiotherapy plus ipilimumab could not be evaluated. The sequencing here drew on peripheral blood, taken from a patient treated with radiotherapy plus ipilimumab. The chain couples TRBV28 to TRBJ1-1; no firm D call. CDR3 sequence (DNA): TGTGCCAGCAGTTTACGTTCATCAGGCGCAGCTTTCTTT. Its translation is CASSLRSSGAAFF.